This TCR beta chain was sequenced in a study of OX40 agonist ivuxolimab in advanced cancers. As for the study in general: Hepatocellular carcinoma, melanoma, renal cell or head and neck cancer occurred in dose-escalation patients. Of mixed ages from roughly 23 to 85 and averaging roughly 60 years, the group was almost 85% male. Treatment received earlier with anti-PD-1, anti-PD-L1 or anti-CTLA-4 agents was allowed, and under 50% had some. Study observations and caveats: With doses of 0.1-3.0 mg/kg, partial responders showed among the lowest clonal expansion.

Some clones are missing from TCRdb's copy, which holds only in-frame ones; the method was immunoSEQ multiplex PCR. The sample consists of around 70,000 clones, more than 65% of them appearing once. The CDR3 contains 15 residues. CDR1 is LNHDA, CDR2 SQIVND, per germline (reference sequence). The trim removed 3 bases at V and 15 bases at J, leaving 15 bases unmatched. Concerning this clone itself: Its antigen is currently unknown.

The sequences come from CD4+ or CD8+ T cells sorted from blood, collected in a trial of the OX40 agonist ivuxolimab. The origin of this receptor is an adult with an advanced solid tumor such as melanoma, head and neck, liver or kidney cancer. This sequence joins TRBV19 and TRBJ2-1; 9 bases match TRBD1. This chain's CDR3 is CASSIGNRDREGMFF. In DNA, the CDR3 is TGTGCCAGTAGTATCGGAAACCGGGACAGGGAGGGGATGTTCTTC.